Shown below are 8 T cell receptor beta chains from a single sample sequenced in a study of cytomegalovirus exposure and HLA in healthy donors. PCR primers comprised 60 Vbeta and 13 Jbeta primers. TCRdb keeps only in-frame clones here, not all; method: immunoSEQ multiplex PCR. Counted here are under 200,000 clones, 65% to 85% occurring once; the ten biggest clones make up 1.3% to 1.5%. What was sequenced was PBMCs. These receptors were collected from a man aged 55-75 years in good health and CMV-seronegative.

This chain links TRBV28 with TRBJ1-1; perhaps TRBD1 as D (6 bases). The germline CDR1 and CDR2 sequences are MDHEN and SYDVKM. CDR3 length: 13 residues. Trimming took off 11 bases at V and 7 bases at J, with 20 bases between the two ends. CDR3 bases: TGTGCCTGCACCTTTGGTGGGGGCTTTGAAGCTTTCTTT. Amino acids: CACTFGGGFEAFF.

V usage is TRBV18 and J usage is TRBJ1-1; D is unresolved. Germline CDR1 and CDR2: KGHSH and LQKENI. The CDR3 loop spans 15 amino acids. V lost 1 base and J 3 bases, leaving 12 bases between the germline ends. CDR3 region: CASSPQLGRDTEAFF. In DNA form, the CDR3 reads TGTGCCAGCTCACCACAATTAGGGAGGGACACTGAAGCTTTCTTT.

The CDR3 coding sequence is TGTGCCTGGACGGTTGGCTTCTCGCTGCGGGACAGAGTTTACAATGAGCAGTTCTTC. Protein product: CAWTVGFSLRDRVYNEQFF. J is TRBJ2-1 and V is TRBV30; D perhaps matches TRBD1 (7 bases). CDR1 is GTSNPN, CDR2 SVGIG, per germline (reference sequence). This CDR3 comprises 19 residues. V lost 4 bases and J lost 4, with 29 bases in between. The variable domain in full, completed from reference TRBV30 and TRBJ2-1, reads SQTIHQWPATLVQPVGSPLSLECTVEGTSNPNLYWYRQAAGRGLQLLFYSVGIGQISSEVPQNLSASRPQDRQFILSSKKLLLSDSGFYLCAWTVGFSLRDRVYNEQFFGPGTRLTVL.

This clone is a singleton in its sample. This chain uses TRBV10-3 with TRBJ2-7, with D possibly being TRBD1 (5 bases). The CDR3 totals 15 residues. The germline V gene has CDR1 ENHRY and CDR2 SYGVKD. With 0 bases removed from V and 5 bases from J, the gap between germline ends came to 14 bases. Written as DNA, the CDR3 is TGTGCCATCAGTGAGTCGACAGCTGGGCCCGACGAGCAGTACTTC. Encoded protein: CAISESTAGPDEQYF.

CDR3 protein: CASSLGREGTEAFF. The CDR3 DNA reads TGTGCCAGCAGCTTAGGGAGGGAGGGCACTGAAGCTTTCTTT. The V gene is TRBV7-9, the J gene TRBJ1-1; D gene unclear. The CDR3 covers 14 residues. Germline CDR1 reads SEHNR; CDR2 reads FQNEAQ (reference sequence). The germline V and J ends were trimmed by 1 base and 4 bases, with 10 bases remaining between them. Drawing the rest from reference TRBV7-9 and TRBJ1-1, the complete variable domain is DTGVSQNPRHKITKRGQNVTFRCDPISEHNRLYWYRQTLGQGPEFLTYFQNEAQLEKSRLLSDRFSAERPKGSFSTLEIQRTEQGDSAMYLCASSLGREGTEAFFGQGTRLTVV.

V and J are TRBV6-6 and TRBJ2-1, with 9 positions matching TRBD2. Germline V gene lookup returns CDR1 MNHNY and CDR2 SVGAGI (reference sequence). The V gene end was trimmed by 5 bases and the J gene end by 9 bases; junction bases not matched to a gene: 14. CDR3 length equals 16 residues. CDR3 DNA: TGTGCCAGCAGTAGATCTGGGGCTAGCGGGACGGCTGAGCAGTTCTTC. Translating it yields CASSRSGASGTAEQFF.

As regards this clone: Mismatch with germline at one junction end may stem from a read error. Other DNA sequences in this sample translate to the same CDR3. V usage is TRBV18 and J usage is TRBJ1-3, with a tentative D call TRBD1 (5 bases). The CDR3 length is 15 residues. Germline V gene lookup returns CDR1 KGHSH and CDR2 LQKENI. The CDR3 loop reads CASSPQDSSGNTIYF. The CDR3 DNA is TGTGCCAGCTCACCACAAGACAGCTCTGGAAACACCATATACTTT. Variable domain in full (rest from reference TRBV18 and TRBJ1-3): NAGVMQNPRHLVRRRGQEARLRCSPMKGHSHVYWYRQLPEEGLKFMVYLQKENIIDESGMPKERFSAEFPKEGPSILRIQQVVRGDSAAYFCASSPQDSSGNTIYFGEGSWLTVV.

V usage is TRBV7-8 and J usage is TRBJ2-6; D might be TRBD2 (6 bases). Trimming cost V 2 bases and J 0 bases, with 11 bases left between them. This CDR3 region has 17 residues. Germline lookup yields CDR1 SGHVS and CDR2 FQNEAQ. For the CDR3, the DNA is TGTGCCAGCAGCTTACCGAGGGGAGGCTCTGGGGCCAACGTCCTGACTTTC. It specifies CASSLPRGGSGANVLTF.